This TCR beta chain was sequenced during a study of T cell changes during pregnancy in multiple sclerosis (dated 2019 in TCRdb). Background on the whole study: The study looked at changes in the T cell repertoire across pregnancy in women with multiple sclerosis.

Details on this clone: Its antigen is unknown. The sample holds no much larger clone one base away, and base qualities are not on file.

The CDR3, cysteine through phenylalanine, is 16 amino acids long. Kept here is only the CDR3 DNA, which spans 48 bases and is read in frame from base 1. The V and J ends are trimmed by 4 bases and 7 bases, leaving 20 bases between them. The germline V gene (reference sequence) sets CDR1 to LNHDA and CDR2 to SQIVND. Libraries were prepared through the immunoSEQ multiplex PCR assay. Entries here come from immuneACCESS through TCRdb and include only in-frame sequences with V and J called. Some clones fail to appear in such tables; in the studies checked, an unresolved V gene covers under half of the shortfall, and the cause of the remainder is unknown. The table for this sample lists tens of thousands of clones; about 92% of them were counted only once. Clones ranked in the top ten supply 0.16% of the sample.

Recombination joined TRBV19 with TRBJ1-5; the D segment cannot be called with confidence. Sequenced here: CD4+ T cells from peripheral blood mononuclear cells, sampled after pregnancy. The clonotype comes from a female donor in good health, enrolled as a control in a pregnancy study. The nucleotide sequence reads TGTGCCAGTAGTACTACATTTATGGGGAGTAACCAGCCCCAGCATTTT. Its amino acids are CASSTTFMGSNQPQHF.